Shown below are 12 T cell receptor beta chains from a single sample sequenced in a study of sequential checkpoint blockade in melanoma. Specified treatment: randomized to nivolumab then ipilimumab (arm A) or the reverse (arm B). TCRdb keeps only in-frame clones here, not all; method: immunoSEQ multiplex PCR. The profile shows several thousand clones, 59% of them singletons. The sequencing used CD8+ T cells sorted from blood (inferred from file names), collected from a patient given nivolumab and ipilimumab in sequence. The receptors were sampled from a human donor with melanoma.

CDR3 coding DNA: TGTGCCAGCAGTCGCGGGGGATACACCGGGGAGCTGTTTTTT. This sequence encodes CASSRGGYTGELFF. This rearrangement joins TRBV27 to TRBJ2-2; 7 bases are shared with TRBD2. The V and J ends lost 5 bases and 3 bases, in that order; junction bases with no gene match: 3. The CDR3 contains 14 residues. Germline CDR1 and CDR2: MNHEY and SMNVEV (reference sequence).

This chain uses TRBV5-1 with TRBJ2-5, with a tentative D call TRBD2 (6 bases). Trimming shortened V by 0 bases and J by 3 bases, and 12 bases separated the two germline ends. CDR3 length: 15 amino acids. Germline CDR1 and CDR2: SGHRS and YFSETQ. CDR3 nucleotide sequence: TGCGCCAGCAGCTTGGAGGAGGGGATGGAAGAGACCCAGTACTTC. This gives the protein CASSLEEGMEETQYF. Full variable domain (missing parts from reference TRBV5-1 and TRBJ2-5): KAGVTQTPRYLIKTRGQQVTLSCSPISGHRSVSWYQQTPGQGLQFLFEYFSETQRNKGNFPGRFSGRQFSNSRSEMNVSTLELGDSALYLCASSLEEGMEETQYFGPGTRLLVL.

The gene calls are TRBV27 and TRBJ1-2, with TRBD1 matching over 8 bases. The V segment lost 5 bases and the J segment 3 bases; nucleotides outside the gene matches: 11. The CDR3 length is 16 residues. Germline loops: CDR1 MNHEY, CDR2 SMNVEV (reference sequence). The DNA of the CDR3 is TGTGCCAGCAGTGGGGTCGGACAGGGAAGGGACTATGGCTACACCTTC. Amino acids: CASSGVGQGRDYGYTF.

This clone was detected a few times. The rearrangement joins TRBV6-6 to TRBJ1-1, with a weak D call TRBD1 (5 bases). V was pared by 2 bases and J by 1 base, with 8 bases between. This CDR3 has 14 amino acids. From germline, CDR1 is MNHNY and CDR2 SVGAGI (reference sequence). CDR3 DNA sequence: TGTGCCAGCAGTTACGGGGCAGGGAACACTGAAGCTTTCTTT. Encoded protein: CASSYGAGNTEAFF.

The count of this clone is one. This CDR3 is also generated by other DNA sequences in the sample. This chain links TRBV29-1 with TRBJ2-7; weak D call: TRBD1 (5 bases). The CDR3 has 12 amino acids. With 7 bases removed from V and 6 bases from J, the gap between germline ends came to 16 bases. Per germline, CDR1 SQVTM and CDR2 ANQGSEA. CDR3 sequence: CSARGTGREQYF. The CDR3 coding sequence is TGCAGCGCCCGAGGAACAGGCCGCGAGCAGTACTTC.

The chain carries TRBV19 and TRBJ1-1; possibly TRBD1 for D (5 bases). This CDR3 spans 14 amino acids. V dropped 3 bases and J dropped 4 bases, with 12 bases sitting between them. CDR1 and CDR2 from the germline V gene are LNHDA and SQIVND (reference sequence). The CDR3 is CASSIAGLSTEAFF. The CDR3, as DNA: TGTGCCAGTAGTATTGCAGGGTTGAGCACTGAAGCTTTCTTT. The variable domain in full, with the rest retrieved from reference TRBV19 and TRBJ1-1, is DGGITQSPKYLFRKEGQNVTLSCEQNLNHDAMYWYRQDPGQGLRLIYYSQIVNDFQKGDIAEGYSVSREKKESFPLTVTSAQKNPTAFYLCASSIAGLSTEAFFGQGTRLTVV.

The gene calls are TRBV7-2 and TRBJ2-5; 9 bases match TRBD2. The V and J ends lost 1 base and 4 bases, in that order; junction bases with no gene match: 7. CDR3 length equals 16 residues. Germline values: CDR1 SGHTA, CDR2 FQGNSA. As DNA, the CDR3 is TGTGCCAGCAGCTTAGGAGTTGGGACTAGCAGAGAGACCCAGTACTTC. This codes for CASSLGVGTSRETQYF.

In this sample, this clone turned up a few times. The chain joins TRBV6-5 to TRBJ2-7, with D perhaps matching TRBD1 (6 bases). CDR3 size: 13 residues. Germline lookup yields CDR1 MNHEY and CDR2 SVGAGI. Trimming removed 7 bases from V and 2 bases from J, with 12 bases in between. Here the CDR3 reads CASNGGTTYEQYF. For the CDR3, the DNA is TGTGCCAGCAATGGGGGCACTACCTACGAGCAGTACTTC.

In this sample, this clone turned up a few times. The genes are TRBV21-1 and TRBJ2-5; the table's D call TRBD1 went unverified against the DNA. TRBV21-1 is deemed a pseudogene. The CDR3 loop spans 17 amino acids. CDR3 DNA: TGTGCCAGCAGCAAAGCGCACAGGGGGCTAGGCCAAGAGACCCAGTACTTC. Its translation is CASSKAHRGLGQETQYF.

V is TRBV7-6 and J is TRBJ2-1; 10 nucleotides align to TRBD1. The CDR3 is 15 amino acids. Unmatched junction bases numbered 5, after V lost 3 bases and J lost 6 bases. Germline CDR1 reads SGHVS; CDR2 reads FNYEAQ. The CDR3 sequence is CASSFRDRGINEQFF. The CDR3 DNA is TGTGCCAGCAGCTTTCGGGACAGGGGAATCAATGAGCAGTTCTTC.

The chain uses TRBV9 and TRBJ2-5; D is unclear. This CDR3 contains 14 residues. Germline-derived CDR1 and CDR2 are SGDLS and YYNGEE. For the CDR3, the DNA is TGTGCAGCAGCGTACAAAAGTCTACAAGAGACCCAGTACTTC. Its protein is CAAAYKSLQETQYF.

J is TRBJ2-5 and V is TRBV6-6, with TRBD1 matching 9 bases. The closer fit of TRBJ2-7 to the DNA end suggests the J call may be wrong. The CDR3 spans 13 residues. CDR1 MNHNY and CDR2 SVGAGI come from the germline V gene (reference sequence). The CDR3 region has the DNA TGTGCCAGCAGTTACTGGGACAGGGACGAGCAGTACTTC. The encoded protein is CASSYWDRDEQYF.